This T cell receptor beta chain is from a study of graft-versus-host responses after intestinal transplantation. Whole-study context: Those transplanted obtained multivisceral, liver-intestinal, or isolated intestinal grafts. For 2 to 4 years after anti-thymocyte globulin induction, all recipients took tacrolimus and steroids. Findings of the study overall: GvH clones surfaced in recipient marrow, some emerging earlier in ileum or blood. Early post-transplant declines in HvG were associated with peak levels of circulating GvH clones.

Germline CDR1 is SGHRS and CDR2 is YFSETQ. CDR3 length: 15 residues. Trimming removed 2 bases from V and 5 bases from J, with 14 bases in between. Notes on this clone: Its antigen is currently unknown.

The table came from immunoSEQ multiplex PCR; TCRdb's copy has only in-frame clones and leaves some out. The data contain tens of thousands of clones, under 90% of them singletons. This chain links TRBV5-1 with TRBJ2-1, with D tentatively TRBD2 (5 bases). The sequences come from unstimulated CD4+ T cells sorted from spleen or lymph node cells, collected before intestinal transplant. This sequence originates from a human donor who received an intestinal transplant. CDR3 nucleotides: TGCGCCAGCAGCTTCGGGCTAGCCGTCAACAATGAGCAGTTCTTC. It codes for CASSFGLAVNNEQFF.